The 2 T cell receptor beta chains presented below share a single source sample, sequenced in a study of cytomegalovirus exposure and HLA in healthy donors. The primer mix had 60 Vbeta and 13 Jbeta primers. The repertoire was sequenced with immunoSEQ multiplex PCR; TCRdb's copy has only in-frame clones and lacks some. The repertoire includes 180,000 or so clones, roughly 73% of them detected once, and around 3.1% sits in the top ten. Sequencing was carried out using PBMCs. These receptors originate from a female donor in good health and CMV-seronegative.

The chain's CDR3 is CASSLPGQVYNEQFF. CDR3 coding DNA: TGTGCCAGCAGCTTGCCGGGACAGGTTTACAATGAGCAGTTCTTC. The chain couples TRBV7-8 to TRBJ2-1, with 8 bases matching TRBD1. CDR1 SGHVS and CDR2 FQNEAQ come from the germline V gene. The CDR3 is made up of 15 amino acids. V dropped 3 bases and J dropped 4; count of bases not matched to a gene: 5.

The chain has TRBV4-2 and TRBJ2-7; 10 bases map to TRBD2. The CDR3 extends over 17 amino acids. The V gene's germline CDR1 is LGHNA and CDR2 YNFKEQ. The V gene end was trimmed by 1 base and the J gene end by 5 bases; junction bases not matched to a gene: 11. This CDR3 reads CASSQVSSGRASHEQYF. The CDR3 DNA is TGTGCCAGCAGCCAAGTTTCTAGCGGGAGAGCTTCCCACGAGCAGTACTTC.